The rows below give T cell receptor beta chains drawn from one sample of a study of cytomegalovirus exposure and HLA in healthy donors. Measured with immunoSEQ multiplex PCR; TCRdb has only the in-frame clones, and not every one. The data contain some 150,000 clones, approximately 85% of them singletons. Sequencing used PBMCs. These receptors were collected from a young woman in good health and CMV-seronegative. Each CDR3 is given with its conserved first and last residue. The D gene is left open where the match is weak. The size entry is marked missing in some rows and otherwise reads once, few, many or a size class.

j_call clone_size d_call v_call cdr3_aa cdr3_nt
TRBJ1-5 NA NA TRBV28 CASRLGGGNQPQHF TGTGCCAGCAGACTGGGGGGGGGCAATCAGCCCCAGCATTTT
TRBJ1-3 NA NA TRBV28 CASSSPPSSGNTIYF TGTGCCAGCAGTTCCCCCCCCAGCTCTGGAAACACCATATATTTT
TRBJ2-1 NA NA TRBV19 CASSMQGREQFF TGTGCCAGTAGTATGCAGGGAAGAGAGCAGTTCTTC
TRBJ2-5 NA TRBD2 TRBV9 CASSISGTSGETQYF TGTGCCAGCAGCATATCCGGGACTAGCGGAGAGACCCAGTACTTC
TRBJ2-7 few NA TRBV19 CASSFSRTTPGEQYF TGTGCCAGTAGTTTTTCACGGACTACCCCTGGGGAGCAGTACTTC
TRBJ2-5 once NA TRBV6-1 CASSQTQQGTQYF TGTGCCAGCAGTCAAACCCAACAGGGGACCCAGTACTTC
TRBJ2-7 once NA TRBV5-8 CASSWPRYEQYF TGTGCCAGCAGCTGGCCACGCTACGAGCAGTACTTC
TRBJ1-4 once TRBD1 TRBV9 CASSVYGTATNEKLFF TGTGCCAGCAGCGTATACGGGACAGCAACTAATGAAAAACTGTTTTTT
TRBJ2-3 NA NA TRBV7-3 CASSLIRDTQYF TGTGCCAGCAGCTTAATTAGAGATACGCAGTATTTT
TRBJ1-5 NA TRBD1 TRBV10-3 CAIREGQELSQPQHF TGTGCCATCAGAGAGGGACAGGAATTAAGTCAGCCCCAGCATTTT
TRBJ2-7 NA TRBD1 TRBV6-5 CASSLGDRVHEQYF TGTGCCAGCAGTCTCGGGGACAGGGTCCACGAGCAGTACTTC
TRBJ1-2 few NA TRBV29-1 CSVRTGGVYGYTF TGCAGCGTCCGAACAGGAGGGGTCTATGGCTACACCTTC
TRBJ1-5 once TRBD1 TRBV5-6 CASSGGTARNQPQHF TGTGCCAGCAGCGGAGGGACAGCTCGAAATCAGCCCCAGCATTTT
TRBJ1-3 NA TRBD1 TRBV6-1 CASSKGQFSGNTIYF TGTGCCAGCAGCAAGGGACAGTTCTCTGGAAACACCATATATTTT
TRBJ2-3 NA TRBD2 TRBV5-4 CASSSPSGRTDTQYF TGTGCCAGCAGCTCCCCTAGCGGGAGAACAGATACGCAGTATTTT
TRBJ1-1 NA TRBD1 TRBV7-2 CASRYKGQTNTEAFF TGTGCCAGCAGATATAAGGGACAGACGAACACTGAAGCTTTCTTT
TRBJ2-7 NA NA TRBV28 CASSLSPEYYEQYF TGTGCCAGCAGTTTGTCCCCGGAGTACTACGAGCAGTACTTC
TRBJ2-2 NA NA TRBV19 CASSIEKTQNTGELFF TGTGCCAGTAGTATAGAGAAGACACAGAACACCGGGGAGCTGTTTTTT
TRBJ2-1 NA TRBD2 TRBV29-1 CSVMAGGLYNEQFF TGCAGCGTTATGGCGGGGGGGCTCTACAATGAGCAGTTCTTC
TRBJ2-1 NA TRBD2 TRBV7-2 CASSSGTSGLDEQFF TGTGCCAGCAGCTCCGGGACTAGCGGGTTGGATGAGCAGTTCTTC
TRBJ2-2 NA NA TRBV15 CATSRDVKLHGGELFF TGTGCCACCAGCAGAGATGTCAAGCTTCACGGCGGGGAGCTGTTTTTT
TRBJ1-3 NA NA TRBV6-1 CASSEIGFWGISGNTIYF TGTGCCAGCAGTGAAATTGGATTCTGGGGCATATCTGGAAACACCATATATTTT
TRBJ1-4 NA NA TRBV7-9 CASTRSSTNEKLFF TGTGCCAGCACCAGGTCGTCAACTAATGAAAAACTGTTTTTT
TRBJ1-5 NA NA TRBV4-2 CASSQGPNQPQHF TGTGCCAGCAGCCAAGGTCCGAATCAGCCCCAGCATTTT
TRBJ2-7 NA NA TRBV7-2 CASSLLGGGGGRGKGYF TGTGCCAGCAGCTTACTCGGGGGCGGGGGAGGAAGGGGAAAGGGGTACTTC
TRBJ1-6 NA NA TRBV7-6 CASSPAAVSSYNSPLHF TGTGCCAGCAGCCCCGCGGCTGTAAGCTCCTATAATTCACCCCTCCACTTT
TRBJ2-7 NA NA TRBV15 CATSPGAQGWEQYF TGTGCCACCAGCCCCGGTGCCCAGGGGTGGGAGCAGTACTTC
TRBJ1-1 NA NA TRBV5-4 CASSLISGTMNTEAFF TGTGCCAGCAGCTTGATATCCGGGACTATGAACACTGAAGCTTTCTTT
TRBJ2-3 NA NA TRBV11-2 CASSEEGGRTDTQYF TGTGCCAGCAGCGAAGAGGGGGGGCGAACAGATACGCAGTATTTT
TRBJ1-2 once NA TRBV7-2 CASSLVSQDYGYTF TGTGCCAGCAGCTTAGTATCTCAGGACTATGGCTACACCTTC
TRBJ2-5 NA TRBD1 TRBV2 CASSQTGGRFTETQYF TGTGCCAGCAGTCAAACAGGGGGCAGGTTCACGGAGACCCAGTACTTC
TRBJ1-2 NA NA TRBV10-3 CAISGDASGYTF TGTGCCATCAGCGGAGACGCCTCCGGCTACACCTTC
TRBJ2-1 NA NA TRBV7-6 CASSLDVRGEQFF TGTGCCAGCAGCTTAGACGTACGGGGTGAGCAGTTCTTC
TRBJ1-4 NA TRBD1 TRBV30 CAWSLTGTGTTNEKLFF TGTGCCTGGAGTCTAACGGGGACAGGGACAACTAATGAAAAACTGTTTTTT
TRBJ1-5 NA NA TRBV29-1 CSVAGSSNQPQHF TGCAGCGTTGCAGGCAGTAGCAATCAGCCCCAGCATTTT
TRBJ2-3 NA NA TRBV15 CATSRSDSGSTDTQYF TGTGCCACCAGCAGGAGCGATAGTGGTAGCACAGATACGCAGTATTTT
TRBJ1-6 NA NA TRBV11-2 CASSLGAGKKSPLHF TGTGCCAGCAGCTTAGGGGCAGGGAAGAAGTCACCCCTCCACTTT
TRBJ2-7 NA TRBD2 TRBV6-1 CASSERTSGYEQYF TGTGCCAGCAGTGAACGGACTAGCGGTTACGAGCAGTACTTC
TRBJ2-7 NA TRBD1 TRBV28 CASSPTGNSFYEQYF TGTGCCAGCAGCCCGACAGGGAATAGCTTCTACGAGCAGTACTTC
TRBJ2-5 NA NA TRBV7-2 CASSYLPAETQYF TGTGCCAGCAGCTACCTTCCCGCGGAGACCCAGTACTTC
TRBJ1-2 NA NA TRBV28 CASREQGNNGYTF TGTGCCAGCAGAGAGCAGGGGAATAACGGCTACACCTTC
TRBJ2-7 once TRBD2 TRBV7-9 CASSLVLVGTSISYEQYF TGTGCCAGCAGCTTAGTGTTGGTCGGGACTAGTATCTCCTACGAGCAGTACTTC
TRBJ2-1 NA TRBD2 TRBV7-8 CASSSVGLAGGGYNEQFF TGTGCCAGCAGCTCAGTCGGACTAGCGGGAGGGGGCTACAATGAGCAGTTCTTC
TRBJ2-5 NA TRBD1 TRBV7-2 CASSLRGTDRETQYF TGTGCCAGCAGCTTAAGGGGGACAGACAGAGAGACCCAGTACTTC
TRBJ2-7 NA NA TRBV7-3 CASSLTGGAGTYEQYF TGTGCCAGCAGCTTAACGGGGGGAGCGGGCACCTACGAGCAGTACTTC
TRBJ2-3 NA TRBD2 TRBV9 CASSFRVAGGTDTQYF TGTGCCAGCAGCTTCCGAGTAGCGGGGGGCACAGATACGCAGTATTTT
TRBJ1-1 NA NA TRBV7-9 CASSRGQPTEAFF TGTGCCAGCAGCCGAGGACAGCCCACTGAAGCTTTCTTT
TRBJ2-2 NA TRBD1 TRBV29-1 CSVFLLVVGQGGSGELFF TGCAGCGTTTTCCTATTAGTTGTGGGACAGGGGGGGTCAGGGGAGCTGTTTTTT
TRBJ2-1 NA NA TRBV6-5 CASGGTSYNEQFF TGTGCCAGCGGGGGGACTTCCTACAATGAGCAGTTCTTC
TRBJ1-1 NA TRBD1 TRBV2 CANEKDRGRGDTEAFF TGTGCCAACGAGAAGGACAGGGGAAGAGGGGACACTGAAGCTTTCTTT
TRBJ2-7 NA NA TRBV19 CASSRGGGGTYEQYF TGTGCCAGTAGTAGGGGCGGGGGCGGCACCTACGAGCAGTACTTC
TRBJ2-2 NA NA TRBV9 CASSVGSQAFGLFF TGTGCCAGCAGCGTTGGGAGTCAGGCATTTGGGCTGTTTTTT
TRBJ1-1 few NA TRBV5-1 CASSLDVGSEAFF TGCGCCAGCAGCTTGGATGTTGGCAGTGAAGCTTTCTTT
TRBJ2-7 NA NA TRBV18 CASAPTAYEQYF TGTGCCAGCGCACCAACGGCCTACGAGCAGTACTTC
TRBJ1-3 NA TRBD1 TRBV6-5 CASSYGTGPAANTIYF TGTGCCAGCAGTTACGGGACAGGACCGGCCGCGAACACCATATATTTT